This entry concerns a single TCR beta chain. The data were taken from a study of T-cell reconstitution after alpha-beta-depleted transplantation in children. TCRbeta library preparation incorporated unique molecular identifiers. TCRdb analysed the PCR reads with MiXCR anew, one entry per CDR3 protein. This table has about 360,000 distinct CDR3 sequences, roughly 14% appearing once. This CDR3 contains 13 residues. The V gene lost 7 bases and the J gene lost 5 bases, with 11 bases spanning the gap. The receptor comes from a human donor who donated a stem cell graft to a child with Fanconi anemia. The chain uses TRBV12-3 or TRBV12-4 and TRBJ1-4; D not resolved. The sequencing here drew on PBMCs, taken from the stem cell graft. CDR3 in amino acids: CASTHSGNEKLFF. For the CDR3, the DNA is TGTGCCAGCACCCACTCTGGAAATGAAAAACTGTTTTTT.